The 25 T cell receptor beta chains below were found in one sample sequenced in a study of blood T cells in healthy people across ages. A J-beta primer mix and a sample-barcoded 5' primer were used in a second PCR of about 7 to 12 cycles. TCRdb recomputed calls from the 5' RACE reads with MiXCR, one row per CDR3 protein. Altogether almost 800,000 distinct CDR3 sequences are present, roughly 64% being singletons, with the ten largest covering approximately 21%. Sequences were obtained from blood. The source of these receptors is a man younger than 40 in good health.

The gene calls are TRBV6-2 or TRBV6-3 and TRBJ2-7; the D is unclear. This CDR3 spans 14 amino acids. Germline lookup yields CDR1 MNHEY and CDR2 SVGEGT. The V end lost 6 bases, the J end lost 2 bases, and 14 bases lay between the germline ends. CDR3 residues: CASSFADVPYEQYF. CDR3 sequence (DNA): TGTGCCAGCAGCTTCGCGGACGTCCCCTACGAGCAGTACTTC.

V is TRBV7-2 and J is TRBJ1-5; 7 nucleotides align to TRBD1. Trimming removed 5 bases from V and 2 bases from J; junction bases left unmatched: 12. Germline V gives CDR1 SGHTA, CDR2 FQGNSA. The length of the CDR3 is 17 residues. The CDR3 reads CASSQITTGKGNQPQHF. In nucleotides, the CDR3 is TGTGCCAGCAGCCAAATAACGACAGGGAAAGGCAATCAGCCCCAGCATTTT.

The genes are TRBV20-1 and TRBJ2-3, with D possibly being TRBD2 (5 bases). The CDR3 is made up of 16 amino acids. Germline CDR1 and CDR2: DFQATT and SNEGSKA (reference sequence). The V end lost 5 bases, the J end lost 5 bases, and 23 bases lay between the germline ends. For the CDR3, the DNA is TGCAGTGCTGATCAGGACTTACCCAACCTCAGAGATACGCAGTATTTT. Translating it yields CSADQDLPNLRDTQYF.

This clonotype was seen just once. The chain recombines TRBV20-1 with TRBJ2-7; D perhaps matches TRBD1 (6 bases). This CDR3 has 13 residues. The germline gives CDR1 DFQATT, CDR2 SNEGSKA (reference sequence). For the CDR3, the DNA is TGCAGGGCTCGAACCAGGGGTTCCTACGAGCAGTACTTC. Translating it yields CRARTRGSYEQYF.

The chain carries TRBV30 and TRBJ2-1; no definite D call. Trimming removed 6 bases at V and 8 bases at J, with 11 bases between. The CDR3 is made up of 11 amino acids. Per germline, CDR1 GTSNPN and CDR2 SVGIG (reference sequence). The CDR3 region is CACPLGYEQFF. In DNA form, the CDR3 reads TGTGCCTGTCCTTTAGGCTATGAGCAGTTCTTC.

A few counts support this clonotype. J is TRBJ2-1 and V is TRBV11-2, with 11 bases that match TRBD2. The CDR3 contains 15 residues. Looked up from germline, CDR1 is SGHAT and CDR2 is FQNNGV. The J segment lost 5 bases and the V segment lost 4 bases, leaving 4 bases of the junction unmatched. CDR3 in amino acids: CASSSLAGVNNEQFF. CDR3 bases: TGTGCCAGCAGCTCACTAGCGGGAGTGAACAATGAGCAGTTCTTC. Full variable domain (remainder filled in from reference TRBV11-2 and TRBJ2-1): EAGVAQSPRYKIIEKRQSVAFWCNPISGHATLYWYQQILGQGPKLLIQFQNNGVVDDSQLPKDRFSAERLKGVDSTLKIQPAKLEDSAVYLCASSSLAGVNNEQFFGPGTRLTVL.

This clonotype was counted ten times or more. The rearrangement uses TRBV11-2 and TRBJ1-1; 8 nucleotides match TRBD1. The V and J ends lost 5 bases and 5 bases, in that order; junction bases with no gene match: 7. Germline V gene data show CDR1 as SGHAT and CDR2 as FQNNGV. The CDR3 totals 14 residues. The CDR3 region has the DNA TGTGCCAGCAGCCCCACAGGGGGTGGAACTGAAGCTTTCTTT. Translation gives CASSPTGGGTEAFF.

The chain is built from TRBV30 and TRBJ1-2; D perhaps matches TRBD1 (6 bases). Between the trimmed V and J ends, which lost 5 bases and 8 bases, there was a span of 12 bases. The germline gives CDR1 GTSNPN, CDR2 SVGIG (reference sequence). The CDR3 runs 11 residues. The CDR3 reads CAWGTSGGYTF. The CDR3 DNA follows: TGTGCCTGGGGGACAAGCGGCGGCTACACCTTC.

This clonotype appeared once. V usage is TRBV28 and J usage is TRBJ2-2; TRBD2 aligns across 8 bases. The J segment lost 7 bases and the V segment lost 4 bases, leaving 20 bases of the junction unmatched. Germline V gene lookup returns CDR1 MDHEN and CDR2 SYDVKM. The CDR3 runs to 19 residues. CDR3 protein: CASSSASKRERLNGGELFF. The CDR3 region has the DNA TGTGCCAGCAGTTCAGCGTCTAAGCGGGAGCGCCTTAACGGCGGGGAGCTGTTTTTT.

The chain couples TRBV24-1 to TRBJ2-3, with D unclear. The CDR3 runs 14 residues. CDR1 and CDR2 from the germline V gene are KGHDR and SFDVKD. The germline V and J ends were trimmed by 3 bases and 2 bases, with 8 bases remaining between them. The DNA of the CDR3 is TGTGCCACCAGTGATGTGGGGAACACAGATACGCAGTATTTT. Amino acids: CATSDVGNTDTQYF.

The J gene is TRBJ2-1, the V gene TRBV5-5; 13 bases agree with TRBD2. With V trimmed by 0 bases and J by 9 bases, 12 bases remained unmatched. There are 18 residues in the CDR3. Germline V gives CDR1 SGHKS, CDR2 YYEKEE (reference sequence). The CDR3 spells CASSLEYGLAGVWGEQFF. In nucleotides, the CDR3 is TGTGCCAGCAGCTTGGAGTATGGACTAGCGGGAGTGTGGGGTGAGCAGTTCTTC.

J is TRBJ2-4 and V is TRBV7-2, with TRBD1 matching over 7 bases. The end of the DNA is better explained by TRBJ2-7, so the J call may be wrong. This CDR3 is built from 15 residues. Per the germline V gene, CDR1 is SGHTA and CDR2 is FQGNSA. CDR3 nucleotide sequence: TGTGCCAGCAGCTTAGGGGAGACAGGGCCCTACGAGCAGTACTTC. Encoded protein: CASSLGETGPYEQYF.

Concerning this clonotype: A much larger clone sits a single nucleotide away, making a read error possible. V and J are TRBV29-1 and TRBJ2-7, with D perhaps given as TRBD1 or TRBD2 (5 bases each). Germline CDR1 and CDR2: SQVTM and ANQGSEA. CDR3 size: 14 residues. V was shortened by 7 bases and J by 7 bases, with 23 bases between the two germline ends. CDR3 protein: CSADRRQGRVEQYF. As DNA, the CDR3 is TGCAGCGCTGATAGGCGCCAGGGACGGGTTGAGCAGTACTTC.

This clonotype was seen a few times. The chain is built from TRBV20-1 and TRBJ2-4; the D is unclear. This CDR3 region has 14 residues. Trimming cost V 5 bases and J 5 bases, with 16 bases left between them. Germline lookup yields CDR1 DFQATT and CDR2 SNEGSKA (reference sequence). This CDR3 reads CSAAPARRQNIQYF. CDR3 coding DNA: TGCAGTGCTGCCCCAGCCCGGAGACAAAACATTCAGTACTTC.

This clonotype appeared a few times. The chain combines TRBV5-1 with TRBJ2-4, with D maybe TRBD1 (6 bases). Germline-derived CDR1 and CDR2 are SGHRS and YFSETQ. The CDR3 covers 15 residues. The germline V and J ends were trimmed by 3 bases and 6 bases, with 16 bases remaining between them. DNA of the CDR3: TGCGCCAGCAGCTCAGTGGGACATCGATCAAACATTCAGTACTTC. Protein product: CASSSVGHRSNIQYF.

V gene TRBV20-1 combines with J gene TRBJ2-7; 8 bases are a match to TRBD2. The germline CDR1 and CDR2 sequences are DFQATT and SNEGSKA (reference sequence). The CDR3 has 17 amino acids. The junction had 12 bases not matched to a gene; V was cut back by 0 bases and J by 2 bases. For the CDR3, the DNA is TGCAGTGCTAGAGATATAAGCGGGGGATATAACCCCTACGAGCAGTACTTC. It translates to CSARDISGGYNPYEQYF.

This clonotype was seen more than once but under ten times. The chain employs TRBV5-1 and TRBJ1-1; D unresolved. This CDR3 is 12 amino acids long. Trimming took 8 bases from V and 8 from J, leaving 16 bases between them. CDR1 and CDR2 from the germline V gene are SGHRS and YFSETQ. CDR3 in DNA: TGCGCCAGTAGCGTGGACTGGGGAGAAGCTTTCTTT. It translates to CASSVDWGEAFF.

The V and J genes are TRBV10-3 and TRBJ2-1, with 11 bases matching TRBD2. V shed 3 bases and J 7 bases; nucleotides not matched to a gene: 14. The CDR3 runs 18 residues. Germline values: CDR1 ENHRY, CDR2 SYGVKD. The CDR3: CAISDVSSGRTSWNEQFF. In nucleotides, the CDR3 is TGTGCCATCAGTGATGTCTCTAGCGGGAGGACTTCTTGGAATGAGCAGTTCTTC.

The chain uses TRBV7-9 and TRBJ1-4, with TRBD1 as a possible D gene (6 bases). V dropped 5 bases and J dropped 8 bases, with 15 bases sitting between them. CDR3 size: 14 residues. CDR1 and CDR2 (germline): SEHNR, FQNEAQ (reference sequence). The CDR3 region is CASSPGQSSEKLFF. The CDR3 DNA is TGTGCCAGCAGCCCGGGACAATCAAGCGAAAAACTGTTTTTT.

The chain has TRBV20-1 and TRBJ2-4, with 7 positions matching TRBD2. The CDR3 extends over 11 amino acids. Losses at the gene ends were 6 bases for V and 6 bases for J; bases not matched to a gene: 2. The V gene's germline CDR1 is DFQATT and CDR2 SNEGSKA (reference sequence). CDR3 region: CSAGGINIQYF. CDR3 nucleotides: TGCAGTGCCGGGGGGATAAACATTCAGTACTTC.

Notes on this clonotype: Sequence at one end of the junction differs from germline and may be a read error. The CDR3 loop is CASTRTGGLYEQYF. The CDR3 DNA reads TGTGCCAGTACTCGGACAGGGGGTCTCTACGAGCAGTATTTC. The chain recombines TRBV28 with TRBJ2-7, with TRBD1 matching 10 bases. The length of the CDR3 is 14 residues. Germline V lookup: CDR1 MDHEN, CDR2 SYDVKM.

The V call is TRBV7-6, the J call TRBJ2-2; 8 positions match TRBD1. Germline assignment: CDR1 SGHVS and CDR2 FNYEAQ. The CDR3 runs 15 residues. V dropped 5 bases and J dropped 3; count of bases not matched to a gene: 5. CDR3 sequence (DNA): TGTGCCAGCAGCCAGGGACAGGCGTACACCGGGGAGCTGTTTTTT. It specifies CASSQGQAYTGELFF.

This clonotype came up a few times. V usage is TRBV12-3 or TRBV12-4 and J usage is TRBJ2-5; a possible D gene is TRBD2 (6 bases). The length of the CDR3 is 16 residues. The V and J ends lost 6 bases and 2 bases respectively, with 19 bases between them. The CDR3 DNA follows: TGTGCCAGCAGCATAATGGGACTGGGAAGACAAGAGACCCAGTACTTC. Translation gives CASSIMGLGRQETQYF.

The chain employs TRBV4-1 and TRBJ2-3; the D is unclear. Germline V CDR1 and CDR2: MGHRA, YSYEKL. V was cut by 0 bases and J by 5 bases, with 6 bases left in between. This CDR3 contains 13 residues. The CDR3 here is CASSQERIDTQYF. The CDR3 nucleotides are TGCGCCAGCAGCCAAGAGAGGATAGATACGCAGTATTTT.

This clonotype occurred a few times. The rearrangement joins TRBV9 to TRBJ1-2; the match to TRBD1 covers 8 bases. CDR3 length: 15 amino acids. Germline CDR1 is SGDLS and CDR2 is YYNGEE. The V gene end was trimmed by 2 bases and the J gene end by 0 bases; junction bases not matched to a gene: 3. In DNA form, the CDR3 reads TGTGCCAGCAGCGTCGACAGGGGTGCTAACTATGGCTACACCTTC. Translated, it gives CASSVDRGANYGYTF. The full variable domain, in which reference TRBV9 and TRBJ1-2 provide the parts outside the CDR3, is DSGVTQTPKHLITATGQRVTLRCSPRSGDLSVYWYQQSLDQGLQFLIQYYNGEERAKGNILERFSAQQFPDLHSELNLSSLELGDSALYFCASSVDRGANYGYTFGSGTRLTVV.